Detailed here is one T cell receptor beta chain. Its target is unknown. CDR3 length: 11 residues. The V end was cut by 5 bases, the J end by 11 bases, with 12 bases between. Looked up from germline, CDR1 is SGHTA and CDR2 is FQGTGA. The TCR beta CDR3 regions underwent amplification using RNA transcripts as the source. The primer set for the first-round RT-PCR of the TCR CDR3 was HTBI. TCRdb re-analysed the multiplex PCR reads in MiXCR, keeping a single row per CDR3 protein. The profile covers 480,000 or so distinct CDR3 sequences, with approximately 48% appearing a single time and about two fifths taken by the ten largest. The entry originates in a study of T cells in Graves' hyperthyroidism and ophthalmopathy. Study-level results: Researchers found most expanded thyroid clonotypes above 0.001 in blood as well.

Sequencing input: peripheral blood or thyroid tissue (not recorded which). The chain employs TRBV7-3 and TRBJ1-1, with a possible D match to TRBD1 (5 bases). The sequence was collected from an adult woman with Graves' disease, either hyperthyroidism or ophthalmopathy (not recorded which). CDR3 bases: TGTGCCAGCAGCATCTCAGGGTTGGCTTTCTTT. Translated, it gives CASSISGLAFF.